The 27 T cell receptor beta chains below were found in one sample sequenced in a study of blood T cell repertoires in COVID-19. Here immunoSEQ multiplex PCR was the method, and the copy in TCRdb shows in-frame clones only, minus some. The table has 410,000 or so clones, approximately 89% seen once; the top ten hold around 1.5%. The sequenced material came from peripheral blood. The receptor set was obtained from a woman aged 40 to 50 with COVID-19, enrolled during active disease.

The chain uses TRBV28 and TRBJ1-5; D not resolved. Germline values: CDR1 MDHEN, CDR2 SYDVKM. The ends were cut back, 2 bases at V and 4 bases at J, with 6 bases in the middle. The CDR3 length is 13 residues. CDR3 residues: CASSLMRNQPQHF. DNA of the CDR3: TGTGCCAGCAGTTTAATGCGAAATCAGCCCCAGCATTTT.

This clone was seen just once. This chain uses TRBV5-1 with TRBJ1-2; 9 positions match TRBD1. The germline V gene has CDR1 SGHRS and CDR2 YFSETQ. The CDR3 runs 14 residues. Losses at the gene ends were 2 bases for V and 6 bases for J; bases not matched to a gene: 5. Here the CDR3 reads CASSFRDRENGYTF. CDR3 nucleotide sequence: TGCGCCAGCAGCTTCCGGGACAGGGAGAATGGCTACACCTTC.

This sequence joins TRBV28 and TRBJ1-5; D is perhaps TRBD1 (6 bases). V lost 2 bases to trimming and J lost 3 bases, with 8 bases between them. The CDR3 has 14 residues. In germline, CDR1 is MDHEN, CDR2 SYDVKM. The CDR3, as DNA: TGTGCCAGCAGTTTACAGGGGCCCAATCAGCCCCAGCATTTT. It specifies CASSLQGPNQPQHF.

The chain has TRBV30 and TRBJ2-7; D possibly corresponds to TRBD2 (6 bases). Trimming pared 2 bases from V and 0 bases from J, leaving 11 bases between. Germline CDR1 is GTSNPN and CDR2 is SVGIG (reference sequence). The CDR3 totals 14 residues. The CDR3 nucleotides read TGTGCCTGGAGTCTTGGGGGGAGCTCCTACGAGCAGTACTTC. Its protein product is CAWSLGGSSYEQYF. Drawing the rest from reference TRBV30 and TRBJ2-7, the complete variable domain is SQTIHQWPATLVQPVGSPLSLECTVEGTSNPNLYWYRQAAGRGLQLLFYSVGIGQISSEVPQNLSASRPQDRQFILSSKKLLLSDSGFYLCAWSLGGSSYEQYFGPGTRLTVT.

This clone was detected a few times. The rearrangement uses TRBV6-5 and TRBJ2-1, with 16 bases identical to TRBD2. Germline CDR1 MNHEY, CDR2 SVGAGI. The V segment lost 6 bases and the J segment 8 bases; nucleotides outside the gene matches: 4. The CDR3 length is 15 residues. In nucleotides, the CDR3 is TGTGCCAGCAGATCGGGACTAGCGGGAGGGGATGAGCAGTTCTTC. It is translated as CASRSGLAGGDEQFF.

The chain combines TRBV7-9 with TRBJ1-1; D is unclear. Germline lookup yields CDR1 SEHNR and CDR2 FQNEAQ (reference sequence). Trimming removed 5 bases from V and 4 bases from J, with 14 bases in between. This CDR3 has 14 amino acids. The DNA for the CDR3 is TGTGCCAGCAGCCTAAGCCGGGTTTCCACTGAAGCTTTCTTT. Its protein is CASSLSRVSTEAFF.

This clone appeared a single time. The rearrangement joins TRBV7-3 to TRBJ2-2; 9 nucleotides align to TRBD1. V shed 6 bases, J shed 4 bases, and the junction held 3 bases outside the gene matches. This CDR3 spans 14 amino acids. Germline loops: CDR1 SGHTA, CDR2 FQGTGA. This CDR3 reads CASSRDRATGELFF. Written as DNA, the CDR3 is TGTGCCAGCAGTCGGGACAGGGCCACCGGGGAGCTGTTTTTT.

This clone appeared a single time. The chain is built from TRBV7-9 and TRBJ1-2; D remains unclear. The germline V gene has CDR1 SEHNR and CDR2 FQNEAQ (reference sequence). Trimming cost V 3 bases and J 4 bases, with 15 bases left between them. The CDR3 consists of 15 residues. As DNA, the CDR3 is TGTGCCAGCAGCTTCGTCACGGCCAGGTCCTATGGCTACACCTTC. It yields the protein CASSFVTARSYGYTF.

The V gene is TRBV9, the J gene TRBJ2-3; TRBD2 matches at 9 bases. The CDR3 loop spans 15 amino acids. V trimming: 4 bases; J trimming: 2 bases; junction bases outside the gene matches: 5. Germline loops: CDR1 SGDLS, CDR2 YYNGEE. CDR3 sequence: CASSPLAGLTDTQYF. The CDR3, as DNA: TGTGCCAGCAGCCCTCTAGCGGGACTCACAGATACGCAGTATTTT.

The rearrangement uses TRBV2 and TRBJ2-3, with 9 bases aligning to TRBD2. Germline V lookup: CDR1 SNHLY, CDR2 FYNNEI. Trimming cost V 7 bases and J 1 base; bases outside gene matches: 9. This CDR3 contains 16 residues. The CDR3 is CASTRLAGAGTDTQYF. In DNA, the CDR3 is TGTGCCAGCACCCGATTAGCGGGAGCGGGCACAGATACGCAGTATTTT.

The chain employs TRBV7-2 and TRBJ2-3; TRBD2 aligns across 11 bases. The germline V gene encodes CDR1 SGHTA and CDR2 FQGNSA. The V and J ends lost 5 bases and 4 bases, in that order; junction bases with no gene match: 11. The CDR3 is 17 residues long. In nucleotides, the CDR3 is TGTGCCAGCAGCGCTCGGGCTAGCGGGGGGAGGGCAGATACGCAGTATTTT. Translation gives CASSARASGGRADTQYF.

The chain employs TRBV7-6 and TRBJ2-3; TRBD1 matches at 9 bases. Trimming at V came to 4 bases and at J to 1 base, leaving 6 bases not matched to a gene. This CDR3 is built from 16 residues. The germline V gene encodes CDR1 SGHVS and CDR2 FNYEAQ. The CDR3 reads CASSSRDRARTDTQYF. CDR3 DNA sequence: TGTGCCAGCAGCTCCCGGGACAGGGCGCGCACAGATACGCAGTATTTT.

The gene calls are TRBV18 and TRBJ2-5, with no clear D. Germline V CDR1 and CDR2: KGHSH, LQKENI. CDR3 length: 15 amino acids. Trimming cost V 3 bases and J 2 bases, with 13 bases left between them. CDR3 protein: CASSPRRILQETQYF. Written as DNA, the CDR3 is TGTGCCAGCTCACCTCGGCGGATCCTTCAAGAGACCCAGTACTTC.

The chain is built from TRBV7-3 and TRBJ2-1, with TRBD2 matching over 12 bases. Germline CDR1 reads SGHTA; CDR2 reads FQGTGA. CDR3 length: 16 amino acids. With 4 bases clipped from V and 8 bases from J, the junction kept 9 bases outside the gene matches. The CDR3, as DNA: TGTGCCAGCAGCTCCGCGAGGACTAGCGGGACGGATGAGCAGTTCTTC. Translation: CASSSARTSGTDEQFF.

This sequence joins TRBV29-1 and TRBJ1-1; 7 nucleotides line up with TRBD1. The CDR3 is made up of 15 amino acids. With 3 bases clipped from V and 0 bases from J, the junction kept 7 bases outside the gene matches. From germline, CDR1 is SQVTM and CDR2 ANQGSEA. Here the CDR3 DNA reads TGCAGCGTTGAGTATGGGGGACAGATGAACACTGAAGCTTTCTTT. This codes for CSVEYGGQMNTEAFF. Full variable domain (remainder filled in from reference TRBV29-1 and TRBJ1-1): SAVISQKPSRDICQRGTSLTIQCQVDSQVTMMFWYRQQPGQSLTLIATANQGSEATYESGFVIDKFPISRPNLTFSTLTVSNMSPEDSSIYLCSVEYGGQMNTEAFFGQGTRLTVV.

The CDR3 nucleotides are TGTGCCTGGAGTTTGGACAGGGCTGAAAAACTGTTTTTT. This encodes CAWSLDRAEKLFF. This chain uses TRBV30 with TRBJ1-4; TRBD1 agrees at 8 bases. Trimming removed 2 bases from V and 7 bases from J; junction bases left unmatched: 3. Looked up from germline, CDR1 is GTSNPN and CDR2 is SVGIG (reference sequence). The CDR3 has 13 residues.

The chain has TRBV9 and TRBJ1-6; TRBD1 is a possible D gene (6 bases). CDR3 length: 16 amino acids. Germline V CDR1 and CDR2: SGDLS, YYNGEE. The ends were cut back, 5 bases at V and 11 bases at J, with 23 bases in the middle. The DNA for the CDR3 is TGTGCCAGCAGTCGGGGGGCCGAAGGTTTTCAGGCACCCCTCCACTTT. Amino acids: CASSRGAEGFQAPLHF. The entire variable domain, with the rest obtained from reference TRBV9 and TRBJ1-6, is as follows: DSGVTQTPKHLITATGQRVTLRCSPRSGDLSVYWYQQSLDQGLQFLIQYYNGEERAKGNILERFSAQQFPDLHSELNLSSLELGDSALYFCASSRGAEGFQAPLHFGNGTRLTVT.

The chain couples TRBV6-2 or TRBV6-3 to TRBJ1-4; 9 nucleotides line up with TRBD1. CDR1 and CDR2 (germline): MNHEY, SVGEGT. With V trimmed by 5 bases and J by 7 bases, 8 bases remained unmatched. This CDR3 has 15 amino acids. The CDR3 DNA reads TGTGCCAGCAGTGGGCCGGGACAGGGAAGTGAAAAACTGTTTTTT. As protein: CASSGPGQGSEKLFF.

The V call is TRBV19, the J call TRBJ2-2, with TRBD2 as a possible D gene (7 bases). CDR3 length: 16 residues. The V end lost 3 bases, the J end lost 2 bases, and 13 bases lay between the germline ends. Germline V gene data show CDR1 as LNHDA and CDR2 as SQIVND (reference sequence). The CDR3, as DNA: TGTGCCAGTAGTATCGGCGCGGGGGCCAACACCGGGGAGCTGTTTTTT. This translates into CASSIGAGANTGELFF.

This chain joins TRBV6-4 and TRBJ2-1, with D maybe TRBD2 (5 bases). The CDR3 covers 15 residues. V gave up 3 bases and J gave up 4 bases, with 13 bases separating them. In germline, CDR1 is MRHNA, CDR2 SNTAGT. CDR3 nucleotides: TGTGCCAGCAGTGAACAACCTCGGACTTACAATGAGCAGTTCTTC. Translating gives CASSEQPRTYNEQFF.

V is TRBV5-1 and J is TRBJ2-2; D is unresolved. Germline V gene lookup returns CDR1 SGHRS and CDR2 YFSETQ. CDR3 length: 12 residues. Trimming took 1 base from V and 6 from J, leaving 4 bases between them. CDR3 protein: CASSLSAGELFF. The CDR3 nucleotides are TGCGCCAGCAGCTTGTCAGCCGGGGAGCTGTTTTTT.

The chain links TRBV7-3 to TRBJ2-5, with 10 nucleotides matching TRBD1. This CDR3 is 13 amino acids long. Germline CDR1 is SGHTA and CDR2 is FQGTGA. Trimming removed 4 bases from V and 5 bases from J; junction bases left unmatched: 1. DNA for the CDR3: TGTGCCAGCAGCTGGACAGGGGGGGAGACCCAGTACTTC. Translating it yields CASSWTGGETQYF.

The V gene is TRBV24-1, the J gene TRBJ1-1, with 9 bases matching TRBD1. The germline V gene has CDR1 KGHDR and CDR2 SFDVKD. This CDR3 comprises 15 residues. Trimming took 4 bases from V and 4 from J; bases not matched to a gene: 6. The CDR3 protein is CATSDTGGVSTEAFF. The CDR3 DNA reads as TGTGCCACCAGTGACACAGGGGGCGTGAGCACTGAAGCTTTCTTT.

The chain joins TRBV5-1 to TRBJ1-2, with 7 bases matching TRBD1. In germline, CDR1 is SGHRS, CDR2 YFSETQ. The CDR3 loop spans 16 amino acids. V was clipped by 0 bases and J by 4 bases; unmatched bases: 9. The CDR3 loop is CASSLDREGASYGYTF. CDR3 DNA sequence: TGCGCCAGCAGCTTGGATCGGGAGGGGGCGTCCTATGGCTACACCTTC. Full variable domain (remainder filled in from reference TRBV5-1 and TRBJ1-2): KAGVTQTPRYLIKTRGQQVTLSCSPISGHRSVSWYQQTPGQGLQFLFEYFSETQRNKGNFPGRFSGRQFSNSRSEMNVSTLELGDSALYLCASSLDREGASYGYTFGSGTRLTVV.

V usage is TRBV18 and J usage is TRBJ1-6, with 9 bases fitting TRBD1. The V segment lost 6 bases and the J segment 10 bases; nucleotides outside the gene matches: 10. Germline lookup yields CDR1 KGHSH and CDR2 LQKENI. The CDR3 totals 15 residues. CDR3: CASSPGTGTHSPLHF. The CDR3 DNA is TGTGCCAGCTCCCCCGGGACAGGGACACACTCACCCCTCCACTTT.

This clone has only a few counts. The rearrangement joins TRBV19 to TRBJ1-4; tentative D call: TRBD1 (6 bases). The CDR3 covers 15 residues. Germline CDR1 and CDR2: LNHDA and SQIVND (reference sequence). The V end was cut by 3 bases, the J end by 4 bases, with 12 bases between. CDR3 sequence reads: CASSMGDRLNEKLFF. CDR3 DNA sequence: TGTGCCAGTAGTATGGGTGACAGGCTTAATGAAAAACTGTTTTTT.

The chain employs TRBV4-1 and TRBJ1-3, with TRBD1 matching over 10 bases. Germline V lookup: CDR1 MGHRA, CDR2 YSYEKL. V lost 4 bases to trimming and J lost 3 bases; unmatched junction nucleotides: 6. This CDR3 is built from 16 residues. CDR3 loop: CASSPGDRGGGNTIYF. CDR3 bases: TGCGCCAGCAGCCCAGGGGACAGGGGAGGTGGAAACACCATATATTTT.